This T cell receptor beta chain comes out of a study of OX40 agonist ivuxolimab in advanced cancers. Findings and limits, study-wide: CD8+ T cells were the subset that, on average, had more expanded clones than CD4+.

The table came from immunoSEQ multiplex PCR; TCRdb's copy has only in-frame clones and leaves some out. The sample has about 33,000 clones; approximately 89% are singletons. For this clone: The target antigen is unknown.

The receptor's source is an adult with an advanced solid tumor such as melanoma, head and neck, liver or kidney cancer. Source: CD4+ or CD8+ T cells sorted from blood, taken in a trial of the OX40 agonist ivuxolimab.

As DNA, the CDR3 is TGTGCCAGCAGCTTAGGCCGGACCGGGACAGCGATCGGCTACACCTTC. This gives the protein CASSLGRTGTAIGYTF. The chain has TRBV11-2 and TRBJ1-2; 7 positions match TRBD1. Looked up from germline, CDR1 is SGHAT and CDR2 is FQNNGV. Losses at the gene ends were 1 base for V and 8 bases for J; bases not matched to a gene: 13. The CDR3 covers 16 residues. The variable domain in full, completed from reference TRBV11-2 and TRBJ1-2, reads EAGVAQSPRYKIIEKRQSVAFWCNPISGHATLYWYQQILGQGPKLLIQFQNNGVVDDSQLPKDRFSAERLKGVDSTLKIQPAKLEDSAVYLCASSLGRTGTAIGYTFGSGTRLTVV.